A selection of T cell receptor beta chains follows, all from one sample in a study of blood T cell repertoires in COVID-19. Using immunoSEQ multiplex PCR, the repertoire was profiled, and TCRdb retains in-frame clones only, with some absent. Here the sample spans under 500,000 clones, 80% to 90% being singletons. What was sequenced was peripheral blood. The source is a woman aged 30 to 39 with acute or convalescent COVID-19. Each CDR3 is given with its conserved first and last residue. The D gene is left open where the match is weak. The size of a clone is reported for some rows only, either as once, few or many, or as a class for expanded clones.

V	J	size	D	length	CDR3	DNA
TRBV12-3/TRBV12-4	TRBJ2-2	few	.	13	CASSFGGAGELFF	TGTGCCAGCAGTTTTGGCGGGGCCGGGGAGCTGTTTTTT
TRBV5-8	TRBJ2-1	.	.	14	CASSSTGIHNEQFF	TGTGCCAGCAGCTCAACAGGGATCCACAATGAGCAGTTCTTC
TRBV18	TRBJ1-1	.	.	17	CASSPFPGQRDNTEAFF	TGTGCCAGCTCTCCCTTCCCCGGACAGCGTGATAACACTGAAGCTTTCTTT
TRBV4-1	TRBJ1-2	.	TRBD1	15	CASSYSEGQNYGYTF	TGCGCCAGCAGCTATAGCGAGGGACAGAACTATGGCTACACCTTC
TRBV28	TRBJ1-2	.	TRBD1	13	CASSRAGGYGYTF	TGTGCCAGCAGTCGGGCAGGGGGCTATGGCTACACCTTC
TRBV5-1	TRBJ1-1	.	TRBD1	14	CASTGQGTVTEAFF	TGCGCCAGCACAGGACAGGGGACGGTCACTGAAGCTTTCTTT
TRBV6-6	TRBJ1-6	.	TRBD1	14	CASRPGQSASPLHF	TGTGCCAGCAGACCGGGACAGTCCGCTTCACCCCTCCACTTT
TRBV2	TRBJ1-5	.	TRBD1	16	CASSHTPTGGLQPQHF	TGTGCCAGCAGCCACACCCCCACAGGGGGCCTTCAGCCCCAGCATTTT
TRBV10-3	TRBJ2-3	.	TRBD2	19	CAIGVGLAGEKVVTDTQYF	TGTGCCATCGGGGTCGGACTAGCGGGGGAAAAGGTTGTGACAGATACGCAGTATTTT
TRBV5-1	TRBJ2-7	once	.	16	CASRPGVSGSYYEQYF	TGCGCCAGCAGGCCGGGGGTGTCTGGGAGTTACTACGAGCAGTACTTC
TRBV2	TRBJ2-3	.	.	13	CASSRDGTDTQYF	TGTGCCAGCAGCCGGGATGGAACAGATACGCAGTATTTT
TRBV9	TRBJ2-5	.	TRBD2	17	CASSVGVGGTHQETQYF	TGTGCCAGCAGCGTAGGGGTCGGGGGGACCCATCAAGAGACCCAGTACTTC
TRBV9	TRBJ1-4	.	.	15	CASSTEERPREKLFF	TGTGCCAGCAGCACCGAGGAACGGCCTCGTGAAAAACTGTTTTTT
TRBV27	TRBJ2-7	.	.	12	CASSFNGYEQYF	TGTGCCAGCAGTTTCAACGGCTACGAGCAGTACTTC
TRBV5-4	TRBJ2-7	.	TRBD2	15	CASSLGIAGGYEQYF	TGTGCCAGCAGCTTGGGTATAGCGGGGGGATACGAGCAGTACTTC
TRBV3-1/TRBV3-2	TRBJ1-6	.	TRBD1	15	CASSQRTGSNSPLHF	TGTGCCAGCAGCCAAAGGACAGGCAGTAATTCACCCCTCCACTTT
TRBV19	TRBJ2-7	.	TRBD1	18	CASSNLRSGTGDPYEQYF	TGTGCCAGTAGTAATCTACGCTCCGGGACAGGGGACCCCTACGAGCAGTACTTC
TRBV13	TRBJ2-2	.	.	14	CASSGGWNTGELFF	TGTGCCTCAAGTGGGGGGTGGAACACCGGGGAGCTGTTTTTT
TRBV5-1	TRBJ2-1	.	.	14	CASSAILASNEQFF	TGCGCCAGCAGCGCGATTCTAGCGTCCAATGAGCAGTTCTTC
TRBV7-9	TRBJ1-1	once	.	13	CASSRGWNTEAFF	TGTGCCAGCAGCCGCGGATGGAACACTGAAGCTTTCTTT
TRBV18	TRBJ1-1	.	TRBD1	14	CASSPPGQAIEAFF	TGTGCCAGCTCACCACCGGGACAGGCAATTGAAGCTTTCTTT
TRBV6-6	TRBJ2-1	.	.	15	CASSYLRGFFNEQFF	TGTGCCAGCAGTTACCTCCGGGGGTTTTTCAATGAGCAGTTCTTC
TRBV7-3	TRBJ1-3	.	.	14	CASSLTSSGNTIYF	TGTGCCAGCAGCTTAACATCATCTGGAAACACCATATATTTT
TRBV11-1	TRBJ2-3	.	.	14	CASKRGRYFPTQYF	TGTGCCAGCAAAAGGGGCAGATACTTTCCGACGCAGTATTTT
TRBV5-6	TRBJ1-4	.	TRBD1	18	CASSPRGQGAFQLEKLFF	TGTGCCAGCAGCCCCCGGGGACAGGGGGCATTCCAATTGGAAAAACTGTTTTTT
TRBV10-3	TRBJ1-6	.	.	14	CAISERQGDSPLHF	TGTGCCATCAGTGAGAGGCAGGGCGATTCACCCCTCCACTTT
TRBV21-1	TRBJ1-5	few	.	14	CASRTGSYNQPQHF	TGTGCCAGTCGCACGGGGTCATACAATCAGCCCCAGCATTTT
TRBV5-4	TRBJ2-3	.	TRBD2	16	CASSLGLAGVSDTQYF	TGTGCCAGCAGCTTGGGGCTAGCGGGGGTGTCAGATACGCAGTATTTT
TRBV5-1	TRBJ1-3	.	.	16	CASSLVPTGPGNTIYF	TGCGCCAGCAGCTTGGTCCCGACAGGCCCTGGAAACACCATATATTTT
TRBV25-1	TRBJ2-5	.	TRBD2	15	CASERTSSMVGTQYF	TGTGCCTCCGAGAGGACTAGCTCGATGGTGGGGACCCAGTACTTC
TRBV19	TRBJ2-7	.	TRBD1	14	CASSIGTGAPEQYF	TGTGCCAGTAGTATCGGGACAGGGGCGCCCGAGCAGTACTTC
TRBV19	TRBJ2-1	once	TRBD2	16	CASSIVGGGAANEQFF	TGTGCCAGTAGTATAGTTGGCGGGGGGGCCGCCAATGAGCAGTTCTTC
TRBV27	TRBJ1-4	.	.	14	CASSGDGLGEKLFF	TGTGCCAGCAGTGGAGACGGATTGGGTGAAAAACTGTTTTTT
TRBV5-1	TRBJ2-7	.	TRBD2	15	CASRPAGGSSYEQYF	TGCGCCAGCAGGCCGGCGGGGGGAAGCTCCTACGAGCAGTACTTC
TRBV7-3	TRBJ2-2	.	TRBD2	14	CASSLGTSGGELFF	TGTGCCAGCAGCTTAGGGACTAGCGGCGGGGAGCTGTTTTTT
TRBV4-1	TRBJ1-3	.	TRBD1	18	CASSHQAATGGGRNTIYF	TGCGCCAGCAGCCACCAAGCTGCAACAGGGGGAGGTAGGAACACCATATATTTT
TRBV7-9	TRBJ2-2	.	.	15	CASSFGGPGTGELFF	TGTGCCAGCAGCTTCGGGGGGCCGGGCACCGGGGAGCTGTTTTTT
TRBV28	TRBJ2-5	.	.	14	CASTIYQGGETQYF	TGTGCCAGCACTATATACCAGGGAGGAGAGACCCAGTACTTC
TRBV7-3	TRBJ2-3	.	.	13	CASSEGLLDTQYF	TGTGCCAGCAGCGAAGGACTCTTAGATACGCAGTATTTT
TRBV11-1	TRBJ2-7	.	.	15	CASSSSSGQAYEQYF	TGTGCCAGCAGCTCGAGCTCAGGACAAGCCTACGAGCAGTACTTC
TRBV9	TRBJ2-3	.	.	16	CASSVDAVAPTDTQYF	TGTGCCAGCAGCGTAGACGCAGTTGCCCCCACAGATACGCAGTATTTT
TRBV6-5	TRBJ2-1	.	TRBD1	14	CASSRQGPYNEQFF	TGTGCCAGCAGCAGACAGGGCCCCTACAATGAGCAGTTCTTC